This T cell receptor (beta chain) appears in the sequencing data of a study of T-cell reconstitution after alpha-beta-depleted transplantation in children. This CDR3 is built from 15 residues. Germline V gives CDR1 MNHEY, CDR2 SMNVEV (reference sequence). V was clipped by 8 bases and J by 3 bases, with 20 bases between them. Only a few counts were recorded for this clonotype. Researchers prepared the TCRbeta library using unique molecular identifiers, the study reports. TCRdb called the PCR reads again in MiXCR, with one record for every CDR3 protein. This table has around 600,000 distinct CDR3 sequences, 16% appearing once.

The chain joins TRBV27 to TRBJ2-7; D may be TRBD1 (5 bases). Sequences were derived from PBMCs from the stem cell graft donor, sampled from the stem cell graft. This sequence was found in a human donor who donated a stem cell graft to a child with acute myeloid leukemia. CDR3 residues: CASGATKQGFYEQYF. In DNA form, the CDR3 reads TGTGCCAGCGGAGCTACTAAGCAGGGTTTCTACGAGCAGTACTTC.